This TCR beta chain was obtained from a study of T cell changes during pregnancy in multiple sclerosis. TCRdb's copy holds only in-frame clones and misses some; the assay was immunoSEQ multiplex PCR. The data show approximately 53,000 clones, roughly 92% seen once. Germline CDR1 and CDR2: SEHNR and FQNEAQ (reference sequence). There are 15 residues in the CDR3. V gave up 6 bases and J gave up 2 bases; unmatched junction bases: 8. The receptor comes from a female donor with multiple sclerosis, enrolled in a pregnancy study. This chain links TRBV7-9 with TRBJ2-3, with TRBD2 matching over 7 bases. Sequencing was performed on CD4+ T cells from peripheral blood mononuclear cells, taken in the third trimester of pregnancy. This chain's CDR3 is CASRPAAGYTDTQYF. CDR3 bases: TGTGCCAGCAGGCCAGCAGCGGGGTACACAGATACGCAGTATTTT.